These T cell receptor beta chains were read from a single sample in a study of identical twins. In TCRdb, the 5' RACE reads were re-called with MiXCR into one record per CDR3 protein. The sample lists some 1,700,000 distinct CDR3 sequences, less than 35% occurring once. The sample was cord blood. Source of these receptors: a newborn girl in good health. CDR3s include the opening cysteine and the closing phenylalanine or tryptophan. The order of the fields is D gene, V gene, clone size, J gene, CDR3 DNA, CDR3 protein. A D gene is named only where the DNA matches it firmly. Clone size is given for some rows only: seen once, a few or many times, or a class if the clone is expanded.

D: TRBD2; V: TRBV12-3/TRBV12-4; size: many; J: TRBJ2-1; DNA: TGTGCCAGCAGTTCACGACTAGCGGGGTTCTACAATGAGCAGTTCTTC; CDR3: CASSSRLAGFYNEQFF
D: -; V: TRBV10-3; size: few; J: TRBJ2-1; DNA: TGTGCCATCCAGCAGGGGACTTACAATGAGCAGTTCTTC; CDR3: CAIQQGTYNEQFF
D: TRBD2; V: TRBV20-1; size: -; J: TRBJ2-7; DNA: TGCAGTGCCCGAGGACTAGAGTTCTACGAGCAGTACTTC; CDR3: CSARGLEFYEQYF
D: TRBD2; V: TRBV7-7; size: -; J: TRBJ2-5; DNA: TGTGCTAGCAGCCGCACTAGCGGGAGTATGTCGGATGAGCAGTACTTC; CDR3: CASSRTSGSMSDEQYF
D: -; V: TRBV20-1; size: -; J: TRBJ2-7; DNA: TGCAGTGCTAGAGATCTAGTATCCTACGAGCAGTACTTC; CDR3: CSARDLVSYEQYF
D: TRBD2; V: TRBV6-4; size: -; J: TRBJ2-5; DNA: TGTGCCAGCAGTGACCCGGGACTACTCAATGAGCAGTACTTC; CDR3: CASSDPGLLNEQYF
D: -; V: TRBV20-1; size: -; J: TRBJ2-7; DNA: TGCAGTGCTAGAGATCAGTCGAGCCCATGGGGTTTTCGCGAGCAGTACTTC; CDR3: CSARDQSSPWGFREQYF
D: -; V: TRBV20-1; size: -; J: TRBJ1-5; DNA: TGCAGTGCTAGAGAGGGGCTTTATAGCAATCAGCCCCAGCATTTT; CDR3: CSAREGLYSNQPQHF
D: -; V: TRBV9; size: few; J: TRBJ2-7; DNA: TGTGCCAGCAGCTCTCGCCCGGGACCTAAAGACAATGAGCAGTACTTC; CDR3: CASSSRPGPKDNEQYF
D: -; V: TRBV19; size: few; J: TRBJ1-2; DNA: TGTGCCAGTATTGGGACGGGCCGTCACTATGGCTACACCTTC; CDR3: CASIGTGRHYGYTF
D: -; V: TRBV20-1; size: -; J: TRBJ2-5; DNA: TGCAGTGCCCAGATAAGGGGTAATGAGCAGTACTTC; CDR3: CSAQIRGNEQYF
D: TRBD1; V: TRBV12-3/TRBV12-4; size: -; J: TRBJ1-1; DNA: TGTGCCAGCAGGGGGGGACAGGTCAGGAACACTGAAGCTTTCTTT; CDR3: CASRGGQVRNTEAFF
D: TRBD2; V: TRBV20-1; size: -; J: TRBJ2-7; DNA: TGCAGTGCTAGCCACTCGGCTAGCGGGGTCGAGCAGTACTTC; CDR3: CSASHSASGVEQYF
D: -; V: TRBV20-1; size: -; J: TRBJ2-5; DNA: TGCAGTGCTTCCCCATCTAAAGAGACCCAGTACTTC; CDR3: CSASPSKETQYF
D: -; V: TRBV7-2; size: -; J: TRBJ2-3; DNA: TGTGCCAGCAGCTTAAAAGGACCACGCATAGATACGCAGTATTTT; CDR3: CASSLKGPRIDTQYF
D: TRBD1; V: TRBV12-3/TRBV12-4; size: -; J: TRBJ1-5; DNA: TGTGCCAGCAGTTTCCGTAAAGGACAGGGATCTGTCAATCAGCCCCAGCATTTT; CDR3: CASSFRKGQGSVNQPQHF
D: -; V: TRBV6-1; size: -; J: TRBJ2-1; DNA: TGTGCCAGTCGATCACAGGGAAATAGCAATGAGCAGTTCTTC; CDR3: CASRSQGNSNEQFF
D: TRBD2; V: TRBV20-1; size: -; J: TRBJ2-2; DNA: TGCAGTGCCCCAGACCCACTAGCGGGAGCCGGGGAGCTGTTTTTT; CDR3: CSAPDPLAGAGELFF
D: TRBD2; V: TRBV5-1; size: few; J: TRBJ2-1; DNA: TGCGCCAGCAGCTTGGCTAGCGGGAGATTTGATGAGCAGTTCTTC; CDR3: CASSLASGRFDEQFF
D: -; V: TRBV27; size: -; J: TRBJ2-7; DNA: TGTGCCAGCAGTCAGTTCTACGGGCAGTACTTC; CDR3: CASSQFYGQYF
D: -; V: TRBV12-3/TRBV12-4; size: -; J: TRBJ2-1; DNA: TGTGCCAGCAGTTCACGGGTGGTGGAGGAGACCCAGTTCTTC; CDR3: CASSSRVVEETQFF
D: -; V: TRBV27; size: -; J: TRBJ1-6; DNA: TGTGCCAGCAGTCCCTCGACCCCCCGGGCCCTCCACTTT; CDR3: CASSPSTPRALHF
D: TRBD2; V: TRBV7-2; size: few; J: TRBJ2-3; DNA: TGTGCCAGCAGCTTCATGCGGGAGGGCCGAACAGATACGCAGTATTTT; CDR3: CASSFMREGRTDTQYF
D: -; V: TRBV18; size: few; J: TRBJ1-2; DNA: TGTGCCAGCTCACCACCGGGACACCCTAACTATGGCTACACCTTC; CDR3: CASSPPGHPNYGYTF
D: -; V: TRBV28; size: few; J: TRBJ2-5; DNA: TGTGCCAGCAGTTTCTGGAATTCTCGAGGGGTTCAAGAGACCCAGTACTTC; CDR3: CASSFWNSRGVQETQYF
D: -; V: TRBV5-1; size: few; J: TRBJ2-1; DNA: TGCGCCAGCAGCTTGTTCTCGGGTTACGAGCAGTTCTTC; CDR3: CASSLFSGYEQFF
D: -; V: TRBV20-1; size: once; J: TRBJ1-5; DNA: TGCAGTGCTAGAGATCAGGTACGGGGGGGTCAGCCCCAGCATTTT; CDR3: CSARDQVRGGQPQHF
D: -; V: TRBV28; size: few; J: TRBJ2-3; DNA: TGTGCCAGCAGTTTTGGGGGGGCGAAAGATACGCAGTATTTT; CDR3: CASSFGGAKDTQYF
D: TRBD2; V: TRBV7-9; size: -; J: TRBJ2-1; DNA: TGTGCCAGCAGCTCACGGGGACTAGACTACAATGAGCAGTTCTTC; CDR3: CASSSRGLDYNEQFF
D: TRBD2; V: TRBV25-1; size: -; J: TRBJ2-1; DNA: TGTGCCAGCAGTGTCGTCGGGGCGGGGGGACGCAATGAGCAGTTCTTC; CDR3: CASSVVGAGGRNEQFF
D: -; V: TRBV3-1; size: few; J: TRBJ2-7; DNA: TGTGCCAGCAGCCCGGGACTGCCCTCCTACAATGAGCAGTACTTC; CDR3: CASSPGLPSYNEQYF
D: TRBD1; V: TRBV28; size: -; J: TRBJ2-3; DNA: TGTGCCAGCAGTTTATTGGACAGGGTGACAGATACGCAGTATTTT; CDR3: CASSLLDRVTDTQYF
D: TRBD2; V: TRBV7-9; size: few; J: TRBJ2-2; DNA: TGTGCCAGCAGCTTAACTCTAGCGGTCACCGGGGAGCTGTTTTTT; CDR3: CASSLTLAVTGELFF
D: TRBD1; V: TRBV3-1; size: -; J: TRBJ1-4; DNA: TGTGCCAGCAGCCCGGGACAGGGTAATGAAAAACTGTCTTTT; CDR3: CASSPGQGNEKLSF
D: TRBD1; V: TRBV14; size: -; J: TRBJ2-1; DNA: TGTGCCAGCAGCCAGAGACCGGGACAGTCTTTGTTCTTC; CDR3: CASSQRPGQSLFF
D: -; V: TRBV28; size: -; J: TRBJ1-4; DNA: TGTGCCAGCGGAAACAGGGAGCGGTATGAAAAACTGTTTTTT; CDR3: CASGNRERYEKLFF
D: -; V: TRBV28; size: few; J: TRBJ2-1; DNA: TGTGCCAGCAGTTTCGGGAGAAAAAACAATGAGCAGTTCTTC; CDR3: CASSFGRKNNEQFF
D: TRBD2; V: TRBV27; size: many; J: TRBJ2-5; DNA: TGTGCCAGCAGTTTCCTAGCGGGGAAGTCCGACCAAGAGACCCAGTACTTC; CDR3: CASSFLAGKSDQETQYF
D: TRBD2; V: TRBV3-1; size: -; J: TRBJ2-1; DNA: TGTGCCAGCAGCCAAGAAGGAGCGGGATACAATGAGCAGTTCTTC; CDR3: CASSQEGAGYNEQFF
D: TRBD1; V: TRBV2; size: -; J: TRBJ1-4; DNA: TGTGCCAGCACCGTAACAGGGGGCGCCGAAAAACTGTTTTTT; CDR3: CASTVTGGAEKLFF
D: -; V: TRBV12-3/TRBV12-4; size: few; J: TRBJ1-3; DNA: TGTGCCAGCAGCCCGACAGAGTCTGGAAACACCATATATTTT; CDR3: CASSPTESGNTIYF
D: TRBD2; V: TRBV3-1; size: few; J: TRBJ2-7; DNA: TGTGCCAGCAGCCGAAGACGGACTAGCGGGAGCCCAAGCTCCTACGAGCAGTACTTC; CDR3: CASSRRRTSGSPSSYEQYF
D: -; V: TRBV4-2; size: -; J: TRBJ1-4; DNA: TGTGCCAGCAGCCAACAGACACTTGCTGCCCTGTTTTTT; CDR3: CASSQQTLAALFF
D: TRBD2; V: TRBV3-1; size: -; J: TRBJ2-1; DNA: TGTGCCAGCAGCCCTGCCCCCGGGACTAGCTCCTACAATGAGCAGTTCTTC; CDR3: CASSPAPGTSSYNEQFF
D: TRBD1; V: TRBV27; size: few; J: TRBJ2-3; DNA: TGTGCCAGCAGTTACCAGGGGGCCCCAGATACGCAGTATTTT; CDR3: CASSYQGAPDTQYF
D: TRBD2; V: TRBV28; size: once; J: TRBJ2-2; DNA: TGTGCCAGCAGGGCCGGGACTAGAAGAACCGGGGAGCTGTTTTTT; CDR3: CASRAGTRRTGELFF
D: -; V: TRBV29-1; size: few; J: TRBJ2-7; DNA: TGCAGCGTGGTGGACAGTTCCTCCTACGAGCAGTACTTC; CDR3: CSVVDSSSYEQYF
D: -; V: TRBV20-1; size: once; J: TRBJ1-6; DNA: TGCAGTGCCAGAACAGCGGCCCATAATTCACCCCTCCACTTT; CDR3: CSARTAAHNSPLHF
D: TRBD2; V: TRBV7-9; size: few; J: TRBJ2-1; DNA: TGTGCCAGCAGCCTGACTAGCGGAACCGCCTACAATGAGCAGTTCTTC; CDR3: CASSLTSGTAYNEQFF
D: -; V: TRBV20-1; size: few; J: TRBJ1-1; DNA: TGCAGTGCTAGGATACAGATGAACACTGAAGCTTTCTTT; CDR3: CSARIQMNTEAFF
D: -; V: TRBV7-2; size: -; J: TRBJ2-7; DNA: TGTGCCAGCAGCCCTCAAAACTACGAGCAGTACTTC; CDR3: CASSPQNYEQYF
D: TRBD1; V: TRBV28; size: -; J: TRBJ1-6; DNA: TGTGCCAGCACCGCGGACAGGGTGAATTCACCCCTCCACTTT; CDR3: CASTADRVNSPLHF
D: -; V: TRBV6-1; size: -; J: TRBJ1-4; DNA: TGTGCCAGCACCCATGGGAGTGTGGAAAAACTGTTTTTT; CDR3: CASTHGSVEKLFF
D: TRBD1; V: TRBV28; size: -; J: TRBJ1-1; DNA: TGTGCCAGCAGTTTACCCCCGACAGGGGTTAACACTGAAGCTTTCTTT; CDR3: CASSLPPTGVNTEAFF
D: -; V: TRBV11-2; size: -; J: TRBJ1-3; DNA: TGTGCCAGCAGCTTAGGGAGGGCGTTCGCTGGAAACACCATATATTTT; CDR3: CASSLGRAFAGNTIYF
D: -; V: TRBV6-5; size: few; J: TRBJ2-5; DNA: TGTGCCAGCAGTTACTCAAGCCCAGAGACCCAGTACTTC; CDR3: CASSYSSPETQYF
D: TRBD1; V: TRBV20-1; size: once; J: TRBJ1-1; DNA: TGCAGTGCCCCAACAGGGGGCCCGGGGTACACTGAAGCTTTCTTT; CDR3: CSAPTGGPGYTEAFF
D: -; V: TRBV6-2/TRBV6-3; size: -; J: TRBJ2-7; DNA: TGTGCCAGCAGTTACCAGGGTGTCTACGAGCAGTACTTC; CDR3: CASSYQGVYEQYF
D: TRBD1; V: TRBV3-1; size: few; J: TRBJ2-3; DNA: TGTGCCAGCAGCCAAGTATCGGGGACAGCCCGCACCCGAACTAGCACAGATACGCAGTATTTT; CDR3: CASSQVSGTARTRTSTDTQYF
D: -; V: TRBV10-3; size: -; J: TRBJ1-1; DNA: TGTGCCACCTCCGCCGATTGGATGACTGAAGCTTTCTTT; CDR3: CATSADWMTEAFF